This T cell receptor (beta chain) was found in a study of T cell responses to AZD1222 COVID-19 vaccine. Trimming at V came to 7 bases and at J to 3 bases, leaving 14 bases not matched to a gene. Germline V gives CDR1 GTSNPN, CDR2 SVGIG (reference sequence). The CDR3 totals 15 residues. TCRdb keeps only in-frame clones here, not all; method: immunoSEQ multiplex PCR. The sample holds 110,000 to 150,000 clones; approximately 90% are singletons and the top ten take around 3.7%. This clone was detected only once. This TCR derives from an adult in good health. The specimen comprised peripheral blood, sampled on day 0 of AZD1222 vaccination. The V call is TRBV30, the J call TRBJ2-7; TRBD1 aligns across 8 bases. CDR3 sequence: CALTLGQGYLYEQYF. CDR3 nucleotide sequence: TGTGCCTTGACTCTCGGACAGGGTTATCTCTACGAGCAGTACTTC.